This is a list of T cell receptor beta chains from one sample in a study of vaccination and CD4 T cells after COVID-19. Each CDR3 protein is one row after TCRdb ran MiXCR on the PCR reads. The repertoire holds some 20,000 distinct CDR3 sequences, with around 58% as singletons. The sample was CD4+ T cells from blood, taken before SARS-CoV-2 vaccination. These receptors were taken from a human donor who had recovered from COVID-19. Both conserved end residues are part of each CDR3. D genes are given only for firm matches. The size of a clone is reported for some rows only, either as once, few or many, or as a class for expanded clones.

J: TRBJ1-1
size: .
D: .
V: TRBV5-5
CDR3: CASSLHWNTEAFF
DNA: TGTGCCAGCAGCTTGCACTGGAACACTGAAGCTTTCTTT

J: TRBJ2-2
size: .
D: TRBD2
V: TRBV4-3
CDR3: CASSRSPRGLAGTVGELFF
DNA: TGCGCCAGCAGCCGGTCGCCCCGTGGGCTAGCGGGAACGGTCGGGGAGCTGTTTTTT

J: TRBJ2-3
size: .
D: .
V: TRBV7-2
CDR3: CASSFSPYGTDTQYF
DNA: TGTGCCAGCAGCTTTTCCCCATATGGCACAGATACGCAGTATTTT

J: TRBJ1-5
size: once
D: .
V: TRBV2
CDR3: CASSEATAENQPQHF
DNA: TGTGCCAGCAGTGAAGCGACGGCAGAGAATCAGCCCCAGCATTTT

J: TRBJ2-5
size: .
D: TRBD1
V: TRBV7-7
CDR3: CASSFGQGIQETQYF
DNA: TGTGCTAGCAGCTTTGGACAGGGAATCCAAGAGACCCAGTACTTC

J: TRBJ2-5
size: .
D: .
V: TRBV25-1
CDR3: CASSDEGGQETQYF
DNA: TGTGCCAGCAGTGACGAGGGAGGACAAGAGACCCAGTACTTC

J: TRBJ1-5
size: .
D: .
V: TRBV6-2/TRBV6-3
CDR3: CASSYATLGQPQHF
DNA: TGTGCCAGCAGTTACGCCACCCTCGGTCAGCCCCAGCATTTT

J: TRBJ2-3
size: .
D: .
V: TRBV28
CDR3: CASSPLGRPSSTDTQYF
DNA: TGTGCCAGCAGTCCCCTCGGACGCCCATCTAGCACAGATACGCAGTATTTT

J: TRBJ2-7
size: few
D: TRBD2
V: TRBV6-5
CDR3: CASSLAGVSYEQYF
DNA: TGTGCCAGCAGTTTGGCGGGAGTTTCCTACGAGCAGTACTTC

J: TRBJ2-2
size: .
D: .
V: TRBV18
CDR3: CASSPNQADTGELFF
DNA: TGTGCCAGCTCACCAAATCAGGCGGACACCGGGGAGCTGTTTTTT

J: TRBJ2-2
size: .
D: .
V: TRBV20-1
CDR3: CSAQSGTFSRNTGELFF
DNA: TGCAGTGCTCAATCCGGGACCTTTTCTCGAAACACCGGGGAGCTGTTTTTT

J: TRBJ2-2
size: .
D: .
V: TRBV11-1
CDR3: CASSPWGRNTGELFF
DNA: TGTGCCAGCAGCCCCTGGGGTCGGAACACCGGGGAGCTGTTTTTT

J: TRBJ2-7
size: .
D: .
V: TRBV12-3/TRBV12-4
CDR3: CASSFEVASYEQYF
DNA: TGTGCCAGCAGTTTTGAAGTCGCCTCCTACGAGCAGTACTTC

J: TRBJ2-1
size: once
D: .
V: TRBV6-5
CDR3: CASSFRRRSEQFF
DNA: TGTGCCAGCAGTTTCCGCCGGCGCAGTGAGCAGTTCTTC

J: TRBJ1-5
size: .
D: .
V: TRBV20-1
CDR3: CSARTLTGVSNQPQHF
DNA: TGCAGTGCTAGAACCCTGACAGGAGTTAGCAATCAGCCCCAGCATTTT

J: TRBJ2-7
size: .
D: .
V: TRBV5-4
CDR3: CASSFRPSGSYEQYF
DNA: TGTGCCAGCAGCTTTAGACCTTCCGGCTCCTACGAGCAGTACTTC

J: TRBJ1-2
size: few
D: .
V: TRBV7-8
CDR3: CASSLQARVGYTF
DNA: TGTGCCAGCAGCTTACAGGCCCGGGTAGGCTACACCTTC

J: TRBJ2-1
size: .
D: TRBD2
V: TRBV6-2/TRBV6-3
CDR3: CASSYGASGHYNEQFF
DNA: TGTGCCAGCAGTTACGGGGCTAGCGGACACTACAATGAGCAGTTCTTC

J: TRBJ1-1
size: .
D: .
V: TRBV7-9
CDR3: CASSFRGEAFF
DNA: TGTGCCAGCAGCTTCAGGGGTGAAGCTTTCTTT

J: TRBJ1-2
size: .
D: .
V: TRBV28
CDR3: CASSFPAIRGYTF
DNA: TGTGCCAGCAGTTTTCCAGCGATCCGTGGCTACACCTTC

J: TRBJ1-2
size: .
D: TRBD1
V: TRBV29-1
CDR3: CSAQGAINYGYTF
DNA: TGCAGCGCTCAGGGGGCGATAAACTATGGCTACACCTTC

J: TRBJ2-3
size: few
D: .
V: TRBV20-1
CDR3: CSAPEWGTDTQYF
DNA: TGCAGTGCTCCGGAATGGGGCACAGATACGCAGTATTTT

J: TRBJ2-5
size: few
D: TRBD2
V: TRBV6-1
CDR3: CASSLLQAGVKETQYF
DNA: TGTGCCAGCAGCCTTCTGCAGGCGGGAGTTAAAGAGACCCAGTACTTC

J: TRBJ2-3
size: .
D: TRBD1
V: TRBV11-3
CDR3: CASNPGTGLMDTQYF
DNA: TGTGCCAGCAACCCGGGGACAGGCCTAATGGATACGCAGTATTTT

J: TRBJ1-2
size: .
D: .
V: TRBV6-2/TRBV6-3
CDR3: CASSSRTSYGYTF
DNA: TGTGCCAGCAGTTCACGGACCAGCTATGGCTACACCTTC

J: TRBJ2-3
size: .
D: TRBD1
V: TRBV19
CDR3: CASSPGQGMTDTQYF
DNA: TGTGCCAGTAGTCCGGGACAGGGGATGACAGATACGCAGTATTTT

J: TRBJ2-7
size: .
D: TRBD2
V: TRBV11-2
CDR3: CASSLRPGTNGGYEQYF
DNA: TGTGCCAGCAGCTTGCGCCCGGGGACTAATGGGGGCTACGAGCAGTACTTC

J: TRBJ2-1
size: .
D: .
V: TRBV27
CDR3: CASSFYNEQFF
DNA: TGTGCCAGCAGTTTCTACAATGAGCAGTTCTTC

J: TRBJ1-1
size: .
D: .
V: TRBV28
CDR3: CASSFQRANTEAFF
DNA: TGTGCCAGCAGTTTTCAAAGGGCGAACACTGAAGCTTTCTTT

J: TRBJ2-5
size: .
D: TRBD2
V: TRBV11-1
CDR3: CASNGKGGLAGEETQYF
DNA: TGTGCCAGCAACGGAAAAGGGGGACTAGCGGGAGAAGAGACCCAGTACTTC

J: TRBJ2-5
size: .
D: TRBD2
V: TRBV29-1
CDR3: CSVGGGRHETQYF
DNA: TGCAGCGTGGGGGGGGGACGCCACGAGACCCAGTACTTC

J: TRBJ2-5
size: .
D: .
V: TRBV6-1
CDR3: CASSENGVETQYF
DNA: TGTGCCAGCAGTGAAAATGGGGTGGAGACCCAGTACTTC

J: TRBJ2-2
size: .
D: TRBD2
V: TRBV10-3
CDR3: CAISEGSGRIGELFF
DNA: TGTGCCATCAGCGAGGGTAGCGGGAGAATCGGGGAGCTGTTTTTT

J: TRBJ1-1
size: .
D: .
V: TRBV10-3
CDR3: CAISESRENTEAFF
DNA: TGTGCCATCAGTGAATCCCGGGAGAACACTGAAGCTTTCTTT

J: TRBJ2-1
size: .
D: TRBD2
V: TRBV7-2
CDR3: CASSPLRGSSYNEQFF
DNA: TGTGCCAGCAGCCCGTTGCGGGGGAGCTCCTACAATGAGCAGTTCTTC

J: TRBJ1-5
size: .
D: .
V: TRBV4-1
CDR3: CASSQVGSRSNQPQHF
DNA: TGCGCCAGCAGCCAAGTTGGCAGCCGTAGCAATCAGCCCCAGCATTTT

J: TRBJ1-1
size: .
D: TRBD1
V: TRBV18
CDR3: CASSRGGSGLNTEAFF
DNA: TGTGCCAGCTCACGAGGGGGCTCGGGCCTGAACACTGAAGCTTTCTTT

J: TRBJ2-3
size: .
D: TRBD2
V: TRBV30
CDR3: CAWLRGGDTDTQYF
DNA: TGTGCCTGGTTACGCGGGGGAGACACAGATACGCAGTATTTT

J: TRBJ2-1
size: .
D: TRBD2
V: TRBV10-1
CDR3: CASSVSGTSPYEQFF
DNA: TGCGCCAGCAGTGTTTCAGGGACTAGCCCCTATGAGCAGTTCTTC

J: TRBJ1-1
size: .
D: .
V: TRBV28
CDR3: CASSPNRNTEAFF
DNA: TGTGCCAGCAGCCCAAACAGGAACACTGAAGCTTTCTTT

J: TRBJ1-5
size: few
D: .
V: TRBV20-1
CDR3: CSVLSGNQPQHF
DNA: TGCAGTGTTTTATCGGGCAATCAGCCCCAGCATTTT

J: TRBJ2-5
size: .
D: TRBD1
V: TRBV12-3/TRBV12-4
CDR3: CASSLLRQGKETQYF
DNA: TGTGCCAGCAGTTTACTCCGACAGGGGAAAGAGACCCAGTACTTC

J: TRBJ1-2
size: .
D: TRBD1
V: TRBV7-9
CDR3: CASSFRGLNYGYTF
DNA: TGTGCCAGCAGCTTCAGGGGGTTGAACTATGGCTACACCTTC

J: TRBJ2-3
size: .
D: TRBD2
V: TRBV20-1
CDR3: CSAAYSGGTDTQYF
DNA: TGCAGTGCAGCCTATAGCGGGGGCACAGATACGCAGTATTTT

J: TRBJ2-3
size: once
D: .
V: TRBV7-9
CDR3: CASSLKGGGADTQYF
DNA: TGTGCCAGCAGCCTAAAGGGCGGGGGCGCGGATACGCAGTATTTT

J: TRBJ2-6
size: .
D: .
V: TRBV18
CDR3: CASSQSSGANVLTF
DNA: TGTGCCAGCTCCCAGAGCTCTGGGGCCAACGTCCTGACTTTC

J: TRBJ2-3
size: .
D: .
V: TRBV12-3/TRBV12-4
CDR3: CASSGSIADTQYF
DNA: TGTGCCAGCAGTGGATCAATAGCAGATACGCAGTATTTT

J: TRBJ1-5
size: few
D: TRBD1
V: TRBV20-1
CDR3: CSATTGGQPQHF
DNA: TGCAGTGCTACCACAGGGGGGCAGCCCCAGCATTTT